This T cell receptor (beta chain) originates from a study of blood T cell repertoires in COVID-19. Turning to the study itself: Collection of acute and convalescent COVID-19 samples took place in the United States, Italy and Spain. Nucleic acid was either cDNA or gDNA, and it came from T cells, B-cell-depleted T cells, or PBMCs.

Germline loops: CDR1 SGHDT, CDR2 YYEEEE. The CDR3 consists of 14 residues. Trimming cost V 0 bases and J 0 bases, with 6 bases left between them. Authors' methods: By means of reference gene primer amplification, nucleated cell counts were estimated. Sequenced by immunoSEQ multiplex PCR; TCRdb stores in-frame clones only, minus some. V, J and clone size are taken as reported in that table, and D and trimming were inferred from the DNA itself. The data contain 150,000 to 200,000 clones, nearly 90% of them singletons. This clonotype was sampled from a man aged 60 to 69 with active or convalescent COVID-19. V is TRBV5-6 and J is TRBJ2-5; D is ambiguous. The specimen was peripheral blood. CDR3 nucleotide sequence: TGTGCCAGCAGCTTGGCCGGGTACCAAGAGACCCAGTACTTC. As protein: CASSLAGYQETQYF. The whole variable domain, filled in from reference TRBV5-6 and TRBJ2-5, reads DAGVTQSPTHLIKTRGQQVTLRCSPKSGHDTVSWYQQALGQGPQFIFQYYEEEERQRGNFPDRFSGHQFPNYSSELNVNALLLGDSALYLCASSLAGYQETQYFGPGTRLLVL.